The source of this TCR beta chain is a study of low-dose radiotherapy and immunotherapy resistance in tumors. TRAV- and TRBV-specific primers primed first-strand cDNA, covering alpha and beta chains. It was with a constant-region primer and a V-primer adapter that TCRs were amplified over about 19 PCR cycles. TCRdb reprocessed the reads with MiXCR, giving one entry per CDR3 protein. The data contain some 11,000 distinct CDR3 sequences, over 55% of them singletons. Germline V gives CDR1 SGDLS, CDR2 YYNGEE. The CDR3 has 16 residues. V dropped 4 bases and J dropped 3; count of bases not matched to a gene: 10. This clonotype was detected a few times.

This receptor was taken from a human donor with advanced metastatic prostate, ovarian, gallbladder or colorectal cancer (not recorded which). This table probably holds off-target reads from a library built for another chain. The chain has TRBV9 and TRBJ2-3; 8 bases align to TRBD2. CDR3 DNA sequence: TGTGCCAGCAGCCAGGCGGCGGGAGGAGGAACAGATACGCAGTATTTT. Amino acids: CASSQAAGGGTDTQYF.